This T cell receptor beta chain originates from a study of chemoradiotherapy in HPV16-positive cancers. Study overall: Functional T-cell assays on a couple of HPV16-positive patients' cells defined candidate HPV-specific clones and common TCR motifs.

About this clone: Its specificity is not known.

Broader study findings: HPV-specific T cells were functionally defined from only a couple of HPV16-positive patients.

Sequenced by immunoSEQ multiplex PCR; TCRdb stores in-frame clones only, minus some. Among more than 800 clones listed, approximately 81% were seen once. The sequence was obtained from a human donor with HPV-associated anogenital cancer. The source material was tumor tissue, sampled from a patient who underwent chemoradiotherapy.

The DNA of the CDR3 is TGTGCCAGCAGTGACTCGAGGGAAACAGATACGCAGTATTTT. It encodes CASSDSRETDTQYF. This chain uses TRBV6-4 with TRBJ2-3, with D possibly matching TRBD2 (5 bases). The CDR3 runs to 14 residues. Germline V gives CDR1 MRHNA, CDR2 SNTAGT. V dropped 0 bases and J dropped 3 bases, with 7 bases sitting between them.